Presented here are 4 T cell receptor beta chains from one specimen sequenced in a study of cytomegalovirus exposure and HLA in healthy donors. Primers included in the PCR were 60 Vbeta and 13 Jbeta primers. Assay: immunoSEQ multiplex PCR; the TCRdb copy retains only in-frame clones and omits some. The data show 160,000 or so clones, less than 90% seen once. Sequences were obtained from PBMCs. These receptors originate from a man younger than 40 in good health and CMV-seronegative.

This clone appeared once. The chain uses TRBV12-5 and TRBJ1-3; D remains unclear. The germline V gene has CDR1 LGHNT and CDR2 FRNRAP. Trimming pared 1 base from V and 1 base from J, leaving 14 bases between. This CDR3 has 17 amino acids. The CDR3: CASGLGKDLLSGNTIYF. CDR3 bases: TGTGCTAGTGGTTTGGGAAAAGACCTACTATCTGGAAACACCATATATTTT.

The genes are TRBV7-9 and TRBJ2-7; TRBD1 agrees at 9 bases. There are 14 residues in the CDR3. The germline V gene has CDR1 SEHNR and CDR2 FQNEAQ (reference sequence). Unmatched junction bases numbered 4, after V lost 7 bases and J lost 0 bases. CDR3: CASTPTGGSYEQYF. For the CDR3, the DNA is TGTGCCAGCACCCCGACAGGGGGCTCCTACGAGCAGTACTTC.

V is TRBV5-1 and J is TRBJ1-3, with 7 nucleotides matching TRBD1. The CDR3 loop spans 15 amino acids. J gave up 4 bases and V 1 base, and 5 bases lay outside the gene matches. CDR1 and CDR2 from the germline V gene are SGHRS and YFSETQ. CDR3 region: CASSLTRDSGNTIYF. The CDR3 DNA reads as TGCGCCAGCAGCTTGACCCGGGACAGCGGAAACACCATATATTTT. Full variable domain (rest looked up from reference TRBV5-1 and TRBJ1-3): KAGVTQTPRYLIKTRGQQVTLSCSPISGHRSVSWYQQTPGQGLQFLFEYFSETQRNKGNFPGRFSGRQFSNSRSEMNVSTLELGDSALYLCASSLTRDSGNTIYFGEGSWLTVV.

The chain uses TRBV29-1 and TRBJ1-1; perhaps TRBD1 as D (6 bases). V was shortened by 4 bases and J by 4 bases, with 19 bases between the two germline ends. Germline CDR1 SQVTM, CDR2 ANQGSEA. The CDR3 sequence is 15 residues long. The CDR3 spells CSVGYRAKSGTEAFF. The CDR3 DNA reads as TGCAGCGTTGGATACAGGGCGAAGAGCGGCACTGAAGCTTTCTTT.